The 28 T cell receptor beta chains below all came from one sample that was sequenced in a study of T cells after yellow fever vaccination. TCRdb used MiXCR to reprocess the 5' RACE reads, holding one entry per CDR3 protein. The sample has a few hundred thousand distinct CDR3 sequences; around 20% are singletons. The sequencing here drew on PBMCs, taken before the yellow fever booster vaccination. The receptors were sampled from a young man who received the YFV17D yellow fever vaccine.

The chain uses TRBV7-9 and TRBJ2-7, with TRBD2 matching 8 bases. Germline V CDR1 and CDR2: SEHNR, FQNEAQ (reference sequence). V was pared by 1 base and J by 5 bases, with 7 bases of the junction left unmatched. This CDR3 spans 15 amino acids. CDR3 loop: CASSLVGLAGHEQYF. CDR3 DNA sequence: TGTGCCAGCAGCTTAGTGGGTCTAGCGGGCCACGAGCAGTACTTC.

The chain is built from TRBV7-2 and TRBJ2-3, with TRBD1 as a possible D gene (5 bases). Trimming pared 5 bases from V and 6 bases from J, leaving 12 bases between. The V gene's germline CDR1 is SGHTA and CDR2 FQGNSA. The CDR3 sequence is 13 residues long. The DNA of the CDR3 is TGTGCCAGCAGCCAGGGTACTCGGGATACGCAGTATTTT. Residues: CASSQGTRDTQYF.

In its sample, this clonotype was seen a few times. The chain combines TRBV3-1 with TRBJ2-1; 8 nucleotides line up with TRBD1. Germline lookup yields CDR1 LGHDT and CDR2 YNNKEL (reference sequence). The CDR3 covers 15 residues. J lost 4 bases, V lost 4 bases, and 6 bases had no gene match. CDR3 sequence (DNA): TGTGCCAGCAGCCTCGGGACAGGAAGGTACAATGAGCAGTTCTTC. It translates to CASSLGTGRYNEQFF.

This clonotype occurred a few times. In DNA form, the CDR3 reads TGCGCCAGCAGCCAAGGGAGGGTGAGGGGAAATGAGCAGTTCTTC. This translates into CASSQGRVRGNEQFF. The chain couples TRBV4-3 to TRBJ2-1; a weak D match, TRBD2 (6 bases). The V gene's germline CDR1 is LGHNA and CDR2 YSLEER. Trimming removed 1 base at V and 7 bases at J, with 14 bases between. The CDR3 is 15 residues long.

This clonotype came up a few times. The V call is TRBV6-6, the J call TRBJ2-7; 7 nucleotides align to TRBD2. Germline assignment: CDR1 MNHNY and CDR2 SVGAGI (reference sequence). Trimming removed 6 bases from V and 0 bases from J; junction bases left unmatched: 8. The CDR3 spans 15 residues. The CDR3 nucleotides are TGTGCCAGCAGCTCCGGGGGAGGGATCTCCTACGAGCAGTACGTC. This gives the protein CASSSGGGISYEQYV.

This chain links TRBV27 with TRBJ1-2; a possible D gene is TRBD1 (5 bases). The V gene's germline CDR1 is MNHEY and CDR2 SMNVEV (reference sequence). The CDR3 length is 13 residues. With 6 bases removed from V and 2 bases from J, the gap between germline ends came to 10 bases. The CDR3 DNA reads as TGTGCCAGCAGACTCCGGGGGAACTATGGCTACACCTTC. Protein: CASRLRGNYGYTF.

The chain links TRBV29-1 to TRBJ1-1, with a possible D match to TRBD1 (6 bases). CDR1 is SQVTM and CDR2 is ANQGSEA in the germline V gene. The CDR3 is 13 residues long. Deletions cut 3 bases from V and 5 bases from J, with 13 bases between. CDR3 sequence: CSVEGNQGTEAFF. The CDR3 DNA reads TGCAGCGTTGAGGGGAACCAGGGGACTGAAGCTTTCTTT.

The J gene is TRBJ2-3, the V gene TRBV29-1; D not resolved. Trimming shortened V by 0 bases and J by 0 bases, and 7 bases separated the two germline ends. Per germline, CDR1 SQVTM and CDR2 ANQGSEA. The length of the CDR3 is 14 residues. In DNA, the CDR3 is TGCAGCGTTGAAGAAGCGACCAGCACAGATACGCAGTATTTT. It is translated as CSVEEATSTDTQYF.

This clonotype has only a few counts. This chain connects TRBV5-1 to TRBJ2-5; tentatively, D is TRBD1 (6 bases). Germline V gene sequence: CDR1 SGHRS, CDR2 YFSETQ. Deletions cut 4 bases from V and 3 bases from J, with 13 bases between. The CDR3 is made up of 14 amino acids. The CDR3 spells CASSELQGEETQYF. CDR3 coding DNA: TGCGCCAGCAGCGAGCTACAGGGAGAAGAGACCCAGTACTTC.

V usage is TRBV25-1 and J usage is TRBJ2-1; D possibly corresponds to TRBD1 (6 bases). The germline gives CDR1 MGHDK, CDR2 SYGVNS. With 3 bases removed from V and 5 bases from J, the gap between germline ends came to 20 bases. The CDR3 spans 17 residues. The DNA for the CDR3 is TGTGCCAGCAGTGACCTGGTGGGGACACCCAGTAACAATGAGCAGTTCTTC. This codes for CASSDLVGTPSNNEQFF.

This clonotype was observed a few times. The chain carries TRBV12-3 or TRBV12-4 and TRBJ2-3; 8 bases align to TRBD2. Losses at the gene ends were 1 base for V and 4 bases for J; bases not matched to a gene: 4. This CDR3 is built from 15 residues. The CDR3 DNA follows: TGTGCCAGCAGTTTAGTGCGGGGGGTCGCAGATACGCAGTATTTT. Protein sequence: CASSLVRGVADTQYF.

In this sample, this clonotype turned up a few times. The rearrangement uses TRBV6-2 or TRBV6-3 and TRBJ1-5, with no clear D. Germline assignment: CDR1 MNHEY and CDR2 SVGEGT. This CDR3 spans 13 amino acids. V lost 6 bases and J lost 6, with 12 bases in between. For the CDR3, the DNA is TGTGCCAGCAGATCGGAGATCACTCAGCCCCAGCATTTT. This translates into CASRSEITQPQHF.

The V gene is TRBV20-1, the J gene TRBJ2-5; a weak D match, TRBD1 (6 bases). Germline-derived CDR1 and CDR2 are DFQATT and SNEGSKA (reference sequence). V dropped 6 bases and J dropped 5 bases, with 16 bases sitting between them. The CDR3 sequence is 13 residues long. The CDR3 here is CSANYRDGETQYF. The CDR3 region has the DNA TGCAGTGCCAACTACAGGGATGGGGAGACCCAGTACTTC.

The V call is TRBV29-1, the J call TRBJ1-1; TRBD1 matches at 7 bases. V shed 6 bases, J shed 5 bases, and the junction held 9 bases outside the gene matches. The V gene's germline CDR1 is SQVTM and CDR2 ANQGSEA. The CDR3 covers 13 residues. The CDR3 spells CSVRTGWETEAFF. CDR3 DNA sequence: TGCAGCGTCCGGACAGGCTGGGAGACTGAAGCTTTCTTT. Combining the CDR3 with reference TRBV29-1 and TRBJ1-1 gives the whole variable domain SAVISQKPSRDICQRGTSLTIQCQVDSQVTMMFWYRQQPGQSLTLIATANQGSEATYESGFVIDKFPISRPNLTFSTLTVSNMSPEDSSIYLCSVRTGWETEAFFGQGTRLTVV.

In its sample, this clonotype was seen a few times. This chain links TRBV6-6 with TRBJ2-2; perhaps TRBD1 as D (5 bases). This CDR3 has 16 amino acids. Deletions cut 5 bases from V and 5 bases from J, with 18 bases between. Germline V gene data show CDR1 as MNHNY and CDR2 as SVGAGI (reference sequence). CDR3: CASSRQGWVGTGELFF. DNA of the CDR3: TGTGCCAGCAGTCGCCAGGGTTGGGTTGGTACCGGGGAGCTGTTTTTT.

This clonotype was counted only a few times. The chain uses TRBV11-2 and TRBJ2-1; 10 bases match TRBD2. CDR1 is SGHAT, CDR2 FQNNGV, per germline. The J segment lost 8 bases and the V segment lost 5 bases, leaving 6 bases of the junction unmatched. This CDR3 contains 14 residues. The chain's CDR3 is CASSRSGGAYEQFF. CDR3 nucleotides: TGTGCCAGCAGCCGAAGCGGGGGGGCCTATGAGCAGTTCTTC.

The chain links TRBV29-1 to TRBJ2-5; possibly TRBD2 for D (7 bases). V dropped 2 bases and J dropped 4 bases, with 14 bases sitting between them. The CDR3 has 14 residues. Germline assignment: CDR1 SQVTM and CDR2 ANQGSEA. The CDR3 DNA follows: TGCAGCGTTGAACACCGGGGGGCAGGAGAGACCCAGTACTTC. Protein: CSVEHRGAGETQYF.

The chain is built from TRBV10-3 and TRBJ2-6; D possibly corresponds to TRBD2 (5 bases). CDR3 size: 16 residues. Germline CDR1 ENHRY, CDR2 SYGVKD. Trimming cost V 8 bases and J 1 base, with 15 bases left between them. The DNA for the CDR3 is TGTGCCATCCGTCAAGCTACGGGGTCTGGGGCCAACGTCCTGACTTTC. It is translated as CAIRQATGSGANVLTF.

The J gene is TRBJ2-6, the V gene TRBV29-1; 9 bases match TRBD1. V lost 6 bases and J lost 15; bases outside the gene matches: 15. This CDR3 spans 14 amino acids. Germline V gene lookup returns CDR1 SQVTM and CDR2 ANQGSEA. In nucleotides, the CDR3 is TGCAGCGTCAAAACAGGGGGCGGCCCTATGGCCCTGACTTTC. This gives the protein CSVKTGGGPMALTF.

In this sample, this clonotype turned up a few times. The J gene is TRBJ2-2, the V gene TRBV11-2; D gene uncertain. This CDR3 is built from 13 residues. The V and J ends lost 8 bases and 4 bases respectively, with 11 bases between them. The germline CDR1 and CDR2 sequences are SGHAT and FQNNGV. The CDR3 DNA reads TGTGCCAGCGTACGCCATAGCACCGGGGAGCTGTTTTTT. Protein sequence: CASVRHSTGELFF.

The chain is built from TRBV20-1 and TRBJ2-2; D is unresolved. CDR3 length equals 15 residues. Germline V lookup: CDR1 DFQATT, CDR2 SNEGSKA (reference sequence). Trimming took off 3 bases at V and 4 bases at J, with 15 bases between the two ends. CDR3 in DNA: TGCAGTGCTAGTGCTGGCCCTAGACCCACCGGGGAGCTGTTTTTT. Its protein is CSASAGPRPTGELFF.

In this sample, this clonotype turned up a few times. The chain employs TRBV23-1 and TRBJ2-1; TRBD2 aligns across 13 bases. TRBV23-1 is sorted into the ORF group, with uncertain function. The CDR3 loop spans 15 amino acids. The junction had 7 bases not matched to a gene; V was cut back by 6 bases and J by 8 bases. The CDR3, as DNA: TGCGCCAGCAGAGAGGGACTAGCGGGGTCGTATGAGCAGTTCTTC. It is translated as CASREGLAGSYEQFF.

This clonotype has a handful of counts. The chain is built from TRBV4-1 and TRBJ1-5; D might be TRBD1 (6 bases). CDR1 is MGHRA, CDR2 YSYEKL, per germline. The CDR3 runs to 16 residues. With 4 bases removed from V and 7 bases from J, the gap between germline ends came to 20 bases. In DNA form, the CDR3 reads TGCGCCAGCAGCCTCGAAATCGGGACACCGCGCCAGCCCCAGCATTTT. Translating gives CASSLEIGTPRQPQHF.

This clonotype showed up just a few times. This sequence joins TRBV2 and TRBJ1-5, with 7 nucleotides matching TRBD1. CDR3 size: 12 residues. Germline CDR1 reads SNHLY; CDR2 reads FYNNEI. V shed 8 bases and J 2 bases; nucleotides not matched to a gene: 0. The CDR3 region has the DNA TGTGCCAGCGGACAGGGCAATCAGCCCCAGCATTTT. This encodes CASGQGNQPQHF.

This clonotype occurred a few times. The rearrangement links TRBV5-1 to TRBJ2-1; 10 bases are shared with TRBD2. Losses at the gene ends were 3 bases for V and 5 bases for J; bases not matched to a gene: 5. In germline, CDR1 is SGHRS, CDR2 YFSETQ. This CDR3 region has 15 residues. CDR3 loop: CASSYTSGVNNEQFF. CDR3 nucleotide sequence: TGCGCCAGCAGCTACACTAGCGGGGTAAACAATGAGCAGTTCTTC.

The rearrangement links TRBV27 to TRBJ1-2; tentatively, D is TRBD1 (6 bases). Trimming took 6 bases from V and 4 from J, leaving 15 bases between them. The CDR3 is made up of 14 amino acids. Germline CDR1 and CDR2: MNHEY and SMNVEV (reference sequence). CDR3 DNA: TGTGCCAGCAGACAACCGGGACACCGCTATGGCTACACCTTC. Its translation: CASRQPGHRYGYTF.

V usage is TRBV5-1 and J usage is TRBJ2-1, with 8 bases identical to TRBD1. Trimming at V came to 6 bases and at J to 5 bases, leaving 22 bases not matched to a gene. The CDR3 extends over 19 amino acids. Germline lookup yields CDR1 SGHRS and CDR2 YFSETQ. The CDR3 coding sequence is TGCGCCAGCATGGGGTCCTACGGCGGCTTAACAGGGGGAAACAATGAGCAGTTCTTC. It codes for CASMGSYGGLTGGNNEQFF.

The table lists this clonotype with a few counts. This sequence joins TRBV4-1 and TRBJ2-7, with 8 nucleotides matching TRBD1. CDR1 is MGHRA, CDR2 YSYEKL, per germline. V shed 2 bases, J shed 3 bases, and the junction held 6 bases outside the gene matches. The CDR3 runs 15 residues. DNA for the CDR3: TGCGCCAGCAGCCAATACTCTGGGACAGGCTACGAGCAGTACTTC. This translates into CASSQYSGTGYEQYF.